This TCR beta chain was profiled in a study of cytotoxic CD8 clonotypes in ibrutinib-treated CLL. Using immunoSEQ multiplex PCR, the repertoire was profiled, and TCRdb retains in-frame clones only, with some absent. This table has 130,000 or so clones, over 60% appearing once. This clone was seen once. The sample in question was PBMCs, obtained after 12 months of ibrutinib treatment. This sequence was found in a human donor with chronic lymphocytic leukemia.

CDR3 loop: CASSRTSGSYNEQFF. In DNA form, the CDR3 reads TGTGCCAGCAGCAGGACTAGCGGATCCTACAATGAGCAGTTCTTC. The rearrangement joins TRBV11-2 to TRBJ2-1, with 10 bases identical to TRBD2. V trimming: 5 bases; J trimming: 1 base; junction bases outside the gene matches: 2. The CDR3 spans 15 residues. CDR1 and CDR2 (germline): SGHAT, FQNNGV.